This T cell receptor (beta chain) was observed in a study of shared clonotypes between healthy human individuals. Profiled with immunoSEQ multiplex PCR; TCRdb holds only in-frame clones, not every one. The sample contains about 2.4 million clones, under 95% of which appear only once. The CDR3 is 16 amino acids. Trimming took 5 bases from V and 5 from J, leaving 18 bases between them. From germline, CDR1 is MNHEY and CDR2 SMNVEV (reference sequence). Overall study findings and caveats: Naive subsets generally exceeded memory subsets in estimated richness.

Comments on this clone: Its target is unknown.

What was sequenced was naive CD4+ T cells from PBMCs. The subset was: CD45RA+ positively selected. This clonotype was sampled from a man in his late teens or twenties in good health. Some clones in this sample may be carry-over from other donors' samples. The chain employs TRBV27 and TRBJ1-4; TRBD1 might be the D (5 bases). This chain's CDR3 is CASSKREGQKNEKLFF. The CDR3 coding sequence is TGTGCCAGCAGTAAGCGGGAAGGACAAAAAAATGAAAAACTGTTTTTT.